The 2 T cell receptor beta chains listed next were all sequenced from one sample in a study of blood T cell repertoires in COVID-19. TCRdb keeps only in-frame clones here, not all; method: immunoSEQ multiplex PCR. The repertoire holds a few hundred thousand clones, approximately 88% seen once, with just under 6.5% in the top ten. What was sequenced was peripheral blood. All receptors come from a woman aged 25 to 39 with COVID-19, enrolled during active disease.

This clone was recorded at least ten times. The chain carries TRBV4-2 and TRBJ2-5, with D possibly matching TRBD1 (5 bases). CDR3 length: 14 amino acids. Deletions cut 1 base from V and 5 bases from J, with 11 bases between. CDR1 is LGHNA, CDR2 YNFKEQ, per germline. The CDR3 sequence is CASSQGGQPETQYF. The CDR3 DNA reads TGTGCCAGCAGCCAAGGGGGCCAACCCGAGACCCAGTACTTC.

V is TRBV7-9 and J is TRBJ1-2; 9 bases are shared with TRBD1. J gave up 4 bases and V 4 bases, and 7 bases lay outside the gene matches. Germline CDR1 reads SEHNR; CDR2 reads FQNEAQ (reference sequence). This CDR3 has 15 amino acids. Here the CDR3 reads CASSSGDRELYGYTF. CDR3 nucleotides: TGTGCCAGCAGCTCGGGGGACAGGGAACTCTATGGCTACACCTTC.